These T cell receptor beta chains were read from a single sample in a study of blood T cell repertoires in COVID-19. This table comes from immunoSEQ multiplex PCR, and its TCRdb copy is limited to in-frame clones, with some not included. There are 150,000 to 200,000 clones in the sample; around 80% occur only once, and approximately 8% lies in the top ten. The sequencing sample was made of peripheral blood. The receptors shown here come from a woman between 55 and 75 years old with COVID-19, enrolled during active disease. The conserved cysteine and the conserved F or W are not part of the CDR3 here.

V	CDR3
TRBV21-1	ASPKPDRAGSKAQY
TRBV19	ASSNPGLAGEQF
TRBV5-1	ASSLGQSSGANVLT
TRBV6-5	ASSRTVSGEKLF
TRBV29-1	SVERSGGGWRARSYGYT
TRBV6-5	ASQDTNTGELF
TRBV6-2/TRBV6-3	ASSYPGQSGAYT
TRBV29-1	SVRGPLGQPQH
TRBV6-6	ASQGLAGGTDTQY
TRBV5-4	ASSSDRARGLGTQY
TRBV7-9	ASIGTGGDYGYT
TRBV7-9	ASSHDSGGPSTDTQY
TRBV3-1/TRBV3-2	ASSQGLAGQGETQY
TRBV10-3	AISDSGESYEQY
TRBV12-5	ASGFPGQGAGHNSPLH
TRBV5-4	ASSLGYAGAGTGELF
TRBV28	ASSPGHTSFQPQH